The 28 T cell receptor beta chains below all came from one sample that was sequenced in a study of cytomegalovirus exposure and HLA in healthy donors. It was with 60 Vbeta and 13 Jbeta primers that the PCR ran. Sequencing used immunoSEQ multiplex PCR; TCRdb keeps in-frame clones, though not all of them. The table includes 150,000 to 200,000 clones, 60% to 80% detected once. The sequenced sample was PBMCs. The receptor source for this set is a man aged 50-60 years in good health and CMV-seropositive.

The rearrangement links TRBV28 to TRBJ2-1, with D possibly TRBD2 on 5 matching bases. There are 13 residues in the CDR3. Germline assignment: CDR1 MDHEN and CDR2 SYDVKM. The CDR3 coding sequence is TGTGTGATTAACCGGGCGGGTTACAATGAGCAGTTCTTC. It is translated as CVINRAGYNEQFF.

CDR3 protein: CASSPPEAGAYNEQFF. CDR3 in DNA: TGTGCCAGCAGCCCCCCCGAGGCAGGGGCCTACAATGAGCAGTTCTTC. V gene TRBV9 combines with J gene TRBJ2-1; D is perhaps TRBD1 (6 bases). The CDR3 is 16 residues long. Germline lookup yields CDR1 SGDLS and CDR2 YYNGEE. V was pared by 4 bases and J by 2 bases, with 16 bases between.

On this clone itself: This same CDR3 is encoded by further DNA sequences in the sample. This rearrangement joins TRBV7-9 to TRBJ1-2; D not resolved. The V end was cut by 1 base, the J end by 8 bases, with 5 bases between. The CDR3 spans 11 residues. Germline V gene lookup returns CDR1 SEHNR and CDR2 FQNEAQ (reference sequence). In DNA form, the CDR3 reads TGTGCCAGCAGCTTAGGACAAGGCTACACCTTC. It encodes CASSLGQGYTF.

The chain carries TRBV2 and TRBJ2-3; D may be TRBD1 (5 bases). The CDR3 is made up of 12 amino acids. Germline-derived CDR1 and CDR2 are SNHLY and FYNNEI. V shed 4 bases and J shed 5 bases, with 7 bases lying between them. The CDR3 nucleotides are TGTGCCAGCAGTGGAACAGGAGATACGCAGTATTTT. Amino acids: CASSGTGDTQYF.

This sequence joins TRBV6-1 and TRBJ2-1; 9 positions agree with TRBD2. Germline-derived CDR1 and CDR2 are MNHNS and SASEGT. Trimming removed 8 bases from V and 14 bases from J; junction bases left unmatched: 13. The CDR3 runs 13 residues. CDR3 in DNA: TGTGCCAGCGGGGCTAGCGGGGTGGAGGAGGAGTTCTTC. Translating it yields CASGASGVEEEFF.

J is TRBJ1-3 and V is TRBV6-5, with D uncertain. This CDR3 region has 15 residues. Trimming removed 0 bases from V and 0 bases from J, with 6 bases in between. CDR1 MNHEY and CDR2 SVGAGI come from the germline V gene. CDR3 nucleotides: TGTGCCAGCAGTTACTCCCGGGACTCTGGAAACACCATATATTTT. It specifies CASSYSRDSGNTIYF.

The CDR3 coding sequence is TGTGCCACCAGCATCCAGGTGGTTAGCAATCAGCCCCAGCATTTT. Protein sequence: CATSIQVVSNQPQHF. This chain joins TRBV15 and TRBJ1-5, with no clear D. Germline assignment: CDR1 LNHNV and CDR2 YYDKDF (reference sequence). Trimming took off 4 bases at V and 0 bases at J, with 10 bases between the two ends. The CDR3 contains 15 residues.

CDR3 loop: CASARRTVSTDTQYF. DNA for the CDR3: TGTGCCAGCGCTCGGCGGACAGTTAGCACAGATACGCAGTATTTT. This chain connects TRBV2 to TRBJ2-3, with D possibly TRBD1 on 6 matching bases. CDR3 length: 15 amino acids. The ends were cut back, 8 bases at V and 0 bases at J, with 15 bases in the middle. Germline V gene sequence: CDR1 SNHLY, CDR2 FYNNEI. Full variable domain (missing parts from reference TRBV2 and TRBJ2-3): EPEVTQTPSHQVTQMGQEVILRCVPISNHLYFYWYRQILGQKVEFLVSFYNNEISEKSEIFDDQFSVERPDGSNFTLKIRSTKLEDSAMYFCASARRTVSTDTQYFGPGTRLTVL.

V gene TRBV11-2 combines with J gene TRBJ2-7; 7 nucleotides agree with TRBD1. The CDR3 runs 13 residues. Germline V lookup: CDR1 SGHAT, CDR2 FQNNGV. For the CDR3, the DNA is TGTGCCAGCAGTTTAGACAGGGCCTCCGAGCAGTACGTC. As protein: CASSLDRASEQYV.

Of note for this clone: At one boundary the junction diverges from the germline segment, which might be a read error. CDR3 amino acids: CARSDRQGFTEAFF. CDR3 nucleotide sequence: TGTGCCCGTAGTGACCGACAGGGTTTCACTGAAGCTTTCTTT. The V call is TRBV19, the J call TRBJ1-1; 7 bases are shared with TRBD1. The CDR3 is made up of 14 amino acids. CDR1 is LNHDA and CDR2 is SQIVND in the germline V gene (reference sequence). The variable domain in full, completed from reference TRBV19 and TRBJ1-1, reads DGGITQSPKYLFRKEGQNVTLSCEQNLNHDAMYWYRQDPGQGLRLIYYSQIVNDFQKGDIAEGYSVSREKKESFPLTVTSAQKNPTAFYLCARSDRQGFTEAFFGQGTRLTVV.

The rearrangement links TRBV4-1 to TRBJ2-3; weak D call: TRBD1 (5 bases). There are 16 residues in the CDR3. The V end was cut by 5 bases, the J end by 0 bases, with 15 bases between. The germline V gene encodes CDR1 MGHRA and CDR2 YSYEKL. The chain's CDR3 is CASSARQSSSTDTQYF. CDR3 sequence (DNA): TGCGCCAGCAGCGCCCGACAGAGTTCTAGCACAGATACGCAGTATTTT.

The chain employs TRBV7-2 and TRBJ2-5; 12 bases match TRBD1. CDR3 size: 19 residues. Germline V CDR1 and CDR2: SGHTA, FQGNSA. After removal of 0 bases from V and 7 bases from J, the junction contained 15 bases not matched to a gene. The CDR3 loop is CASSLAFAGQGAQYRTQYF. The CDR3 bases are TGTGCCAGCAGCTTAGCCTTTGCGGGACAGGGGGCGCAGTATAGGACCCAGTACTTC.

This clone was recorded a few times. V usage is TRBV5-1 and J usage is TRBJ1-1; D not resolved. Germline CDR1 and CDR2: SGHRS and YFSETQ. The CDR3 extends over 16 amino acids. V lost 1 base and J 0 bases, leaving 13 bases between the germline ends. The CDR3 sequence is CASSLSTSTLNTEAFF. DNA for the CDR3: TGCGCCAGCAGCTTGTCTACTTCAACCCTGAACACTGAAGCTTTCTTT.

V is TRBV7-8 and J is TRBJ1-5; a weak D match, TRBD1 (6 bases). Germline-derived CDR1 and CDR2 are SGHVS and FQNEAQ. V lost 5 bases, J lost 2 bases, and 22 bases lay in between. The CDR3 runs to 18 residues. The CDR3 sequence is CASSPHGYREVGNQPQHF. DNA for the CDR3: TGTGCCAGCAGCCCCCATGGATACAGGGAAGTCGGCAATCAGCCCCAGCATTTT.

This clone was detected once. The chain recombines TRBV5-4 with TRBJ2-1; 8 bases are a match to TRBD1. The ends lost 4 bases at V and 4 bases at J; junction bases unmatched: 4. This CDR3 has 14 residues. The V gene's germline CDR1 is SGHNT and CDR2 YYREEE (reference sequence). Here the CDR3 reads CASSRDRRYNEQFF. CDR3 DNA sequence: TGTGCCAGCAGCAGGGACAGGAGATACAATGAGCAGTTCTTC.

The V and J genes are TRBV5-6 and TRBJ2-1; 12 nucleotides match TRBD1. With V trimmed by 2 bases and J by 4 bases, 7 bases remained unmatched. Germline V gives CDR1 SGHDT, CDR2 YYEEEE. This CDR3 comprises 17 residues. In DNA, the CDR3 is TGTGCCAGCAGCTTTCAGCGGGACAGGGGGCATTACAATGAGCAGTTCTTC. Translating it yields CASSFQRDRGHYNEQFF.

The chain recombines TRBV5-1 with TRBJ1-2; D is uncertain. CDR1 is SGHRS and CDR2 is YFSETQ in the germline V gene. V was trimmed by 0 bases and J by 7 bases, leaving 4 bases between them. The CDR3 is made up of 11 amino acids. The CDR3 loop reads CASSLDGGYTF. CDR3 coding DNA: TGCGCCAGCAGCTTGGACGGTGGCTACACCTTC.

The chain has TRBV7-6 and TRBJ1-1; D is unresolved. Per germline, CDR1 SGHVS and CDR2 FNYEAQ. The CDR3 covers 13 residues. V gave up 1 base and J gave up 6 bases, with 9 bases separating them. CDR3 region: CASSLVNGAEAFF. The DNA for the CDR3 is TGTGCCAGCAGCTTAGTAAACGGAGCTGAAGCTTTCTTT.

This CDR3 is CASSLVKGTGRNQPQHF. DNA of the CDR3: TGTGCCAGCAGTTTGGTGAAGGGGACAGGTCGCAATCAGCCCCAGCATTTT. V is TRBV28 and J is TRBJ1-5; 8 bases align to TRBD1. V shed 3 bases, J shed 2 bases, and the junction held 9 bases outside the gene matches. CDR3 size: 17 residues. CDR1 is MDHEN, CDR2 SYDVKM, per germline.

This chain joins TRBV5-1 and TRBJ2-1; no clear D gene. V lost 2 bases, J lost 10 bases, and 7 bases lay in between. Germline V CDR1 and CDR2: SGHRS, YFSETQ. The CDR3 extends over 11 amino acids. The CDR3 spells CASSFGDEQFF. Written as DNA, the CDR3 is TGCGCCAGCAGCTTCGGAGACGAGCAGTTCTTC. The full variable domain, completed using reference TRBV5-1 and TRBJ2-1, is KAGVTQTPRYLIKTRGQQVTLSCSPISGHRSVSWYQQTPGQGLQFLFEYFSETQRNKGNFPGRFSGRQFSNSRSEMNVSTLELGDSALYLCASSFGDEQFFGPGTRLTVL.

V gene TRBV4-3 combines with J gene TRBJ2-7; D perhaps matches TRBD1 (6 bases). Germline V gene lookup returns CDR1 LGHNA and CDR2 YSLEER. The CDR3 length is 14 residues. V was clipped by 1 base and J by 3 bases, with 10 bases between them. The CDR3 sequence: CASSQGQANYEQYF. As DNA, the CDR3 is TGCGCCAGCAGCCAAGGACAGGCGAACTACGAGCAGTACTTC.

This clone occurred a few times. The V call is TRBV7-2, the J call TRBJ2-6, with a tentative D call TRBD1 (5 bases). Trimming left V 5 bases short and J 0 bases short, with 20 bases between. This CDR3 has 19 residues. Germline CDR1 SGHTA, CDR2 FQGNSA. Here the CDR3 DNA reads TGTGCCAGCAGCCTAGAAGCCTATCGACAGCGCTCTGGGGCCAACGTCCTGACTTTC. Translation gives CASSLEAYRQRSGANVLTF.

The V and J genes are TRBV18 and TRBJ1-1; D not certain. Per germline, CDR1 KGHSH and CDR2 LQKENI. V was shortened by 3 bases and J by 5 bases, with 10 bases between the two germline ends. The CDR3 is made up of 13 amino acids. In DNA, the CDR3 is TGTGCCAGCTCACCCCCAGGAAGGACTGAAGCTTTCTTT. The encoded protein is CASSPPGRTEAFF.

CDR3: CASSIIVTVVGELFF. The CDR3 DNA is TGTGCCAGTAGTATAATAGTCACGGTCGTGGGGGAGCTGTTTTTT. The rearrangement joins TRBV19 to TRBJ2-2, with D unresolved. The V end was cut by 2 bases, the J end by 8 bases, with 15 bases between. Per germline, CDR1 LNHDA and CDR2 SQIVND (reference sequence). This CDR3 comprises 15 residues.

This clone has just one count. The J gene is TRBJ1-2, the V gene TRBV9; D remains ambiguous. The germline V gene encodes CDR1 SGDLS and CDR2 YYNGEE. The CDR3 runs 15 residues. V was trimmed by 4 bases and J by 6 bases, leaving 19 bases between them. CDR3 region: CASSLRPALVDGYTF. The CDR3 nucleotides are TGTGCCAGCAGCCTCAGGCCTGCCTTGGTAGATGGCTACACCTTC.

In its sample, this clone was seen a few times. The rearrangement joins TRBV7-9 to TRBJ2-1; 10 bases align to TRBD2. The germline V gene has CDR1 SEHNR and CDR2 FQNEAQ (reference sequence). Trimming at V came to 7 bases and at J to 5 bases, leaving 5 bases not matched to a gene. The CDR3 has 14 residues. CDR3 in amino acids: CASKLAGGNNEQFF. The CDR3 DNA reads as TGTGCCAGCAAATTAGCGGGGGGTAACAATGAGCAGTTCTTC.

The chain employs TRBV29-1 and TRBJ2-3, with TRBD1 matching 10 bases. Germline V gives CDR1 SQVTM, CDR2 ANQGSEA. Germline trimming cut 3 bases from V and 4 bases from J; bases unmatched to any gene: 4. The CDR3 sequence is 14 residues long. The CDR3 loop reads CSVDGQGEADTQYF. The CDR3 nucleotides read TGCAGCGTTGACGGACAGGGGGAGGCAGATACGCAGTATTTT.

J is TRBJ2-7 and V is TRBV10-3; tentatively, D is TRBD2 (6 bases). This CDR3 spans 13 amino acids. Germline V lookup: CDR1 ENHRY, CDR2 SYGVKD. Trimming stripped 7 bases from V and 0 bases from J, with 10 bases between. The CDR3 region has the DNA TGTGCCATCAAGGGACTGGACTCCTACGAGCAGTACTTC. Translated, it gives CAIKGLDSYEQYF.